The 21 T cell receptor beta chains below were found in one sample sequenced in a study of T cells in narcolepsy. This table comes from immunoSEQ multiplex PCR, and its TCRdb copy is limited to in-frame clones, with some not included. The sample lists 15,000 to 20,000 clones, around 86% occurring once. Sequencing used memory (CD45RA-) CD4+ T cells from blood. The origin of the receptors is a human donor in good health.

This chain links TRBV27 with TRBJ1-1; D uncertain. Trimming removed 5 bases at V and 0 bases at J, with 7 bases between. Germline CDR1 MNHEY, CDR2 SMNVEV (reference sequence). This CDR3 has 13 amino acids. CDR3 nucleotides: TGTGCCAGCAGTGGGGTTTTGAACACTGAAGCTTTCTTT. Translated, it gives CASSGVLNTEAFF.

In nucleotides, the CDR3 is TGTGCCAGCAGTTCCCAACCGGACAGGGGTTACACCTTC. It encodes CASSSQPDRGYTF. The V and J genes are TRBV6-5 and TRBJ1-2; TRBD1 agrees at 9 bases. Germline CDR1 is MNHEY and CDR2 is SVGAGI. The V gene end was trimmed by 4 bases and the J gene end by 11 bases; junction bases not matched to a gene: 8. The CDR3 is 13 residues long.

The gene calls are TRBV5-6 and TRBJ1-2; D gene ambiguous. V lost 0 bases, J lost 8 bases, and 14 bases lay in between. There are 14 residues in the CDR3. The germline V gene encodes CDR1 SGHDT and CDR2 YYEEEE. CDR3 loop: CASSLVQRYPGYTF. As DNA, the CDR3 is TGTGCCAGCAGCTTGGTTCAGAGGTACCCCGGCTACACCTTC.

The V and J genes are TRBV19 and TRBJ2-5; no clear D gene. V lost 5 bases and J 4 bases, leaving 11 bases between the germline ends. CDR1 LNHDA and CDR2 SQIVND come from the germline V gene (reference sequence). There are 13 residues in the CDR3. For the CDR3, the DNA is TGTGCCAGTAGTGGAACTAACGGAGAGACCCAGTACTTC. It specifies CASSGTNGETQYF. Full variable domain (remainder filled in from reference TRBV19 and TRBJ2-5): DGGITQSPKYLFRKEGQNVTLSCEQNLNHDAMYWYRQDPGQGLRLIYYSQIVNDFQKGDIAEGYSVSREKKESFPLTVTSAQKNPTAFYLCASSGTNGETQYFGPGTRLLVL.

The chain uses TRBV10-3 and TRBJ2-3; unclear D gene. Per germline, CDR1 ENHRY and CDR2 SYGVKD. The CDR3 runs to 15 residues. Between the trimmed V and J ends, which lost 3 bases and 1 base, there was a span of 11 bases. The chain's CDR3 is CAISEDKRGTDTQYF. CDR3 sequence (DNA): TGTGCCATCAGTGAAGACAAGCGTGGCACAGATACGCAGTATTTT.

The chain employs TRBV6-5 and TRBJ1-2, with TRBD1 as a possible D gene (6 bases). CDR1 and CDR2 from the germline V gene are MNHEY and SVGAGI. There are 14 residues in the CDR3. The V gene lost 6 bases and the J gene lost 0 bases, with 11 bases spanning the gap. The CDR3 bases are TGTGCCAGCAGCCTAGGGGGGCCTAACTATGGCTACACCTTC. This codes for CASSLGGPNYGYTF.

The rearrangement joins TRBV6-1 to TRBJ2-1, with 9 bases fitting TRBD1. Looked up from germline, CDR1 is MNHNS and CDR2 is SASEGT. Trimming cost V 5 bases and J 3 bases; bases outside gene matches: 2. The CDR3 length is 14 residues. CDR3 residues: CASSLDRGYNEQFF. The CDR3, as DNA: TGTGCCAGCAGTTTGGACAGGGGCTACAATGAGCAGTTCTTC.

V and J are TRBV11-2 and TRBJ1-2; D unclear. V was clipped by 0 bases and J by 6 bases, with 17 bases between them. CDR1 and CDR2 (germline): SGHAT, FQNNGV. The CDR3 extends over 16 amino acids. The CDR3 DNA reads TGTGCCAGCAGCTTAGATCAGGAGGGTAAGTCTGATGGCTACACCTTC. Translated, it gives CASSLDQEGKSDGYTF.

This clone came up a few times. The V call is TRBV19, the J call TRBJ2-5; 8 positions match TRBD2. Germline V CDR1 and CDR2: LNHDA, SQIVND (reference sequence). Trimming removed 3 bases from V and 5 bases from J; junction bases left unmatched: 5. The CDR3 covers 14 residues. The CDR3: CASSIGGGSETQYF. In nucleotides, the CDR3 is TGTGCCAGTAGTATCGGGGGGGGATCGGAGACCCAGTACTTC.

The chain is built from TRBV6-5 and TRBJ1-5; 7 positions agree with TRBD1. The germline V gene encodes CDR1 MNHEY and CDR2 SVGAGI. This CDR3 contains 14 residues. V dropped 8 bases and J dropped 6; count of bases not matched to a gene: 10. CDR3 coding DNA: TGTGCCAGCCGCCGACAGGGATCCACTCAGCCCCAGCATTTT. This gives the protein CASRRQGSTQPQHF.

The chain recombines TRBV29-1 with TRBJ2-3; D is unclear. The germline V gene has CDR1 SQVTM and CDR2 ANQGSEA. CDR3 length: 13 amino acids. V was clipped by 4 bases and J by 1 base, with 9 bases between them. CDR3 sequence (DNA): TGCAGCGTTGGGGGAATTGGCACAGATACGCAGTATTTT. Translating gives CSVGGIGTDTQYF.

The DNA of the CDR3 is TGTGCCAGCAGTTACCTAAACACAGGGGGCGAGCAGTACTTC. This translates into CASSYLNTGGEQYF. The chain is built from TRBV6-5 and TRBJ2-5; 8 bases align to TRBD1. Gene TRBJ2-7 matches the end of the DNA better, so the J call may be wrong. Germline V gives CDR1 MNHEY, CDR2 SVGAGI. The CDR3 is 14 amino acids.

This rearrangement joins TRBV11-3 to TRBJ2-7, with unresolved D. Looked up from germline, CDR1 is SGHNT and CDR2 is YENEEA. The CDR3 runs 13 residues. The V end was cut by 2 bases, the J end by 4 bases, with 9 bases between. The CDR3 region is CASSLTQMYEQYF. In nucleotides, the CDR3 is TGTGCCAGCAGCTTAACACAGATGTACGAGCAGTACTTC.

V is TRBV7-9 and J is TRBJ2-3; 9 nucleotides match TRBD2. V gave up 0 bases and J gave up 2 bases; unmatched junction bases: 3. There are 16 residues in the CDR3. Germline-derived CDR1 and CDR2 are SEHNR and FQNEAQ (reference sequence). CDR3 DNA: TGTGCCAGCAGCTTAGCTAGCGGGAGATTCACAGATACGCAGTATTTT. Residues: CASSLASGRFTDTQYF.

The chain joins TRBV7-2 to TRBJ2-2, with D uncertain. The V end lost 3 bases, the J end lost 0 bases, and 5 bases lay between the germline ends. From germline, CDR1 is SGHTA and CDR2 FQGNSA. The CDR3 has 14 amino acids. CDR3 in amino acids: CASSFGSNTGELFF. DNA for the CDR3: TGTGCCAGCAGCTTTGGCTCGAACACCGGGGAGCTGTTTTTT.

The genes are TRBV11-2 and TRBJ2-3; 8 bases are shared with TRBD2. J lost 2 bases, V lost 5 bases, and 6 bases had no gene match. The CDR3 runs to 15 residues. The V gene's germline CDR1 is SGHAT and CDR2 FQNNGV. As DNA, the CDR3 is TGTGCCAGCAGCCCCTGGACTAGCACCACAGATACGCAGTATTTT. Protein: CASSPWTSTTDTQYF.

This chain links TRBV10-2 with TRBJ2-5, with D uncertain. CDR1 WSHSY and CDR2 SAAADI come from the germline V gene. The CDR3 runs 12 residues. V lost 2 bases, J lost 11 bases, and 12 bases lay in between. CDR3 DNA: TGCGCCAGCAGTGAGAGTGGAACGCAGCAGTACTTC. This encodes CASSESGTQQYF.

V gene TRBV21-1 combines with J gene TRBJ2-7. TRBV21-1 is a known pseudogene. The CDR3 is 18 amino acids. As DNA, the CDR3 is TGTGCCAGCAGCAAAGTTCGCCCGCACGAAATTGGGTTTTGCGAGCAGTACTTC. Residues: CASSKVRPHEIGFCEQYF.

The DNA of the CDR3 is TGTGCCAGCAGCTTGGTAAGCCTAATGACTTTCTTT. Its protein is CASSLVSLMTFF. The chain joins TRBV5-5 to TRBJ1-1; D gene ambiguous. The CDR3 runs to 12 residues. Germline-derived CDR1 and CDR2 are SGHKS and YYEKEE (reference sequence). The V gene lost 0 bases and the J gene lost 12 bases, with 12 bases spanning the gap.

This clone was counted only a few times. As DNA, the CDR3 is TGTGCCAGTAGTATTTGGGGATTAGGTGCGAACACTGAAGCTTTCTTT. This gives the protein CASSIWGLGANTEAFF. This chain links TRBV19 with TRBJ1-1; D call uncertain. Trimming cost V 3 bases and J 1 base, with 15 bases left between them. Germline CDR1 reads LNHDA; CDR2 reads SQIVND (reference sequence). CDR3 length: 16 amino acids.

The genes are TRBV30 and TRBJ1-2, with 7 bases aligning to TRBD1. Germline-derived CDR1 and CDR2 are GTSNPN and SVGIG (reference sequence). This CDR3 has 13 residues. The V segment lost 4 bases and the J segment 4 bases; nucleotides outside the gene matches: 6. The CDR3 reads CAWILAGGYGYTF. The CDR3 nucleotides are TGTGCCTGGATCTTGGCAGGGGGCTATGGCTACACCTTC.